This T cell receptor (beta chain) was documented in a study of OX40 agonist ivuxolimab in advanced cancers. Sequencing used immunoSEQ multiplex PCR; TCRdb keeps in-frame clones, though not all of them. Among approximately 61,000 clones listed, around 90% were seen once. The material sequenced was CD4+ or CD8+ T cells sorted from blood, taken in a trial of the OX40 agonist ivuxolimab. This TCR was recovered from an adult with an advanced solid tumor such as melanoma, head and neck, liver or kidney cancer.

The CDR3 region is CASRSKGEKLFF. DNA for the CDR3: TGTGCCAGCAGGTCGAAGGGCGAAAAACTGTTTTTT. V gene TRBV5-6 combines with J gene TRBJ1-4, with no clear D. The CDR3 spans 12 residues. CDR1 SGHDT and CDR2 YYEEEE come from the germline V gene. V lost 5 bases to trimming and J lost 8 bases, with 10 bases between them.